These 20 T cell receptor beta chains share one sample of origin, sequenced in a study of Graves' ophthalmopathy and Graves' hyperthyroidism. Amplified material comprised TCR beta CDR3 regions derived from RNA transcripts. HTBI primers were employed in first-round RT-PCR, then a second-round multiplex PCR followed. TCRdb re-analysed the multiplex PCR reads in MiXCR, keeping a single row per CDR3 protein. The sample has hundreds of thousands of distinct CDR3 sequences, 20% to 25% seen once; the top ten hold approximately 6.9%. Sequenced: peripheral blood. These receptor sequences come from a woman in her late teens or twenties with stable Graves' hyperthyroidism. Some clones in this sample may be carry-over from other donors' samples.

This clonotype occurred many times. The chain employs TRBV19 and TRBJ2-2; D unclear. The V gene lost 4 bases and the J gene lost 5 bases, with 8 bases spanning the gap. The CDR3 has 13 residues. From germline, CDR1 is LNHDA and CDR2 SQIVND (reference sequence). As DNA, the CDR3 is TGTGCCAGTAGTAAACAGAGAACCGGGGAGCTGTTTTTT. It translates to CASSKQRTGELFF.

This sequence joins TRBV15 and TRBJ1-6; D unclear. CDR3 size: 13 residues. The V gene's germline CDR1 is LNHNV and CDR2 YYDKDF (reference sequence). The V end was cut by 0 bases, the J end by 11 bases, with 8 bases between. CDR3 loop: CATSRDPGPPLHF. The DNA for the CDR3 is TGTGCCACCAGCAGAGATCCAGGTCCACCCCTCCACTTT.

This clonotype was seen at least ten times. The rearrangement joins TRBV18 to TRBJ1-1; 7 bases line up with TRBD1. The germline gives CDR1 KGHSH, CDR2 LQKENI. With 3 bases clipped from V and 1 base from J, the junction kept 5 bases outside the gene matches. CDR3 length equals 15 residues. CDR3 sequence: CASSPGTVSNTEAFF. Written as DNA, the CDR3 is TGTGCCAGCTCACCTGGGACAGTATCGAACACTGAAGCTTTCTTT.

The rearrangement uses TRBV5-1 and TRBJ1-1; D unclear. From germline, CDR1 is SGHRS and CDR2 YFSETQ. The length of the CDR3 is 13 residues. The ends were cut back, 0 bases at V and 11 bases at J, with 14 bases in the middle. The CDR3 here is CASSLGDRQSAFF. The CDR3 coding sequence is TGCGCCAGCAGCTTGGGTGACCGCCAGTCCGCTTTCTTT.

This clonotype was detected only a few times. V and J are TRBV13 and TRBJ1-1; 7 bases are a match to TRBD1. J gave up 6 bases and V 2 bases, and 18 bases lay outside the gene matches. Looked up from germline, CDR1 is PRHDT and CDR2 is FYEKMQ (reference sequence). CDR3 length: 18 residues. In DNA, the CDR3 is TGTGCCAGCAGCTTAAATCCCTTCCCAGGGGGGGCCGTCCCTGAAGCTTTCTTT. Amino acid sequence: CASSLNPFPGGAVPEAFF.

This clonotype was counted ten times or more. The gene calls are TRBV12-3 or TRBV12-4 and TRBJ1-5; D not certain. The V gene lost 6 bases and the J gene lost 6 bases, with 9 bases spanning the gap. CDR3 length: 12 amino acids. In DNA form, the CDR3 reads TGTGCCAGCAGCGACCGGGGTCAGCCCCAGCATTTT. This encodes CASSDRGQPQHF.

The chain joins TRBV28 to TRBJ2-7, with 7 positions matching TRBD1. The CDR3 length is 15 residues. V shed 6 bases and J 6 bases; nucleotides not matched to a gene: 14. In germline, CDR1 is MDHEN, CDR2 SYDVKM. In DNA form, the CDR3 reads TGTGCCAGCAGGAAGGGACAGCCAGGCGGGTGCGAGCAGTACTTC. The encoded protein is CASRKGQPGGCEQYF. Together with reference TRBV28 and TRBJ2-7, the CDR3 gives the full variable domain: DVKVTQSSRYLVKRTGEKVFLECVQDMDHENMFWYRQDPGLGLRLIYFSYDVKMKEKGDIPEGYSVSREKKERFSLILESASTNQTSMYLCASRKGQPGGCEQYFGPGTRLTVT.

At least ten counts were recorded for this clonotype. One junction end disagrees with the germline gene, perhaps due to a read error. V is TRBV28 and J is TRBJ2-5; D is unresolved. From germline, CDR1 is MDHEN and CDR2 SYDVKM. CDR3 size: 11 residues. The CDR3 protein is CASTPQEAQYF. The CDR3 bases are TGTGCCAGCACCCCCCAAGAGGCCCAGTACTTC.

The rearrangement uses TRBV20-1 and TRBJ1-5; D is possibly TRBD1 (6 bases). Germline values: CDR1 DFQATT, CDR2 SNEGSKA (reference sequence). CDR3 length equals 13 residues. The V and J ends lost 3 bases and 3 bases respectively, with 9 bases between them. The CDR3 spells CSARRGANQPQHF. The CDR3 nucleotides are TGCAGTGCTAGGAGGGGGGCCAATCAGCCCCAGCATTTT.

V usage is TRBV20-1 and J usage is TRBJ2-4; 14 bases align to TRBD2. After removal of 1 base from V and 5 bases from J, the junction contained 4 bases not matched to a gene. Germline V gene sequence: CDR1 DFQATT, CDR2 SNEGSKA (reference sequence). CDR3 size: 16 residues. CDR3 bases: TGCAGTGCTAGAGCTCGGACTAGCGGGAGGCAAAACATTCAGTACTTC. Translated, it gives CSARARTSGRQNIQYF.

The chain is built from TRBV6-1 and TRBJ1-2; TRBD1 aligns across 10 bases. After removal of 6 bases from V and 6 bases from J, the junction contained 4 bases not matched to a gene. The CDR3 consists of 13 residues. The germline V gene has CDR1 MNHNS and CDR2 SASEGT. The CDR3 is CASSRGTGDGYTF. CDR3 DNA sequence: TGTGCCAGCAGCAGGGGGACAGGGGATGGCTACACCTTC.

In this sample, this clonotype turned up many times. The chain links TRBV6-1 to TRBJ2-7; 8 bases agree with TRBD1. This CDR3 comprises 14 residues. CDR1 and CDR2 from the germline V gene are MNHNS and SASEGT. Germline trimming cut 6 bases from V and 2 bases from J; bases unmatched to any gene: 6. CDR3 DNA sequence: TGTGCCAGCAGGGGCGACAGGGGCACCTACGAGCAGTACTTC. It translates to CASRGDRGTYEQYF.

This chain uses TRBV6-5 with TRBJ1-2, with TRBD1 as a possible D gene (5 bases). Germline V lookup: CDR1 MNHEY, CDR2 SVGAGI. The CDR3 is 15 amino acids. V lost 3 bases to trimming and J lost 0 bases, with 11 bases between them. CDR3 nucleotides: TGTGCCAGCAGTTATATCTCAGGGTCTAACTATGGCTACACCTTC. Its protein product is CASSYISGSNYGYTF.

This clonotype was found many times. This sequence joins TRBV7-2 and TRBJ2-7, with D uncertain. Trimming pared 1 base from V and 6 bases from J, leaving 13 bases between. Germline-derived CDR1 and CDR2 are SGHTA and FQGNSA. CDR3 size: 14 residues. The CDR3 sequence: CASSLGPLGSEQYF. DNA for the CDR3: TGTGCCAGCAGCTTAGGCCCCCTAGGCTCCGAGCAGTACTTC.

In nucleotides, the CDR3 is TGTGCCAGCAGTTTGAGGGAGGGGGCCGGCTACGAGCAGTACTTC. Translation: CASSLREGAGYEQYF. The chain combines TRBV28 with TRBJ2-7; D possibly matches TRBD1 or TRBD2 (7 bases each). V lost 3 bases to trimming and J lost 3 bases, with 15 bases between them. CDR3 size: 15 residues. Germline V gives CDR1 MDHEN, CDR2 SYDVKM. Full variable domain (missing parts from reference TRBV28 and TRBJ2-7): DVKVTQSSRYLVKRTGEKVFLECVQDMDHENMFWYRQDPGLGLRLIYFSYDVKMKEKGDIPEGYSVSREKKERFSLILESASTNQTSMYLCASSLREGAGYEQYFGPGTRLTVT.

This clonotype has a count of ten or more. The chain joins TRBV7-2 to TRBJ1-2; maybe TRBD1 (5 bases). V lost 1 base and J lost 4, with 10 bases in between. The CDR3 spans 14 residues. CDR1 and CDR2 (germline): SGHTA, FQGNSA. CDR3 nucleotides: TGTGCCAGCAGCTTAGTTGGGGGGTCCTATGGCTACACCTTC. Translating gives CASSLVGGSYGYTF.

This clonotype came up many times. This chain links TRBV28 with TRBJ1-2; 9 bases agree with TRBD1. The junction had 10 bases not matched to a gene; V was cut back by 3 bases and J by 8 bases. Germline CDR1 is MDHEN and CDR2 is SYDVKM. CDR3 length: 15 amino acids. Written as DNA, the CDR3 is TGTGCCAGCAGTTTTGGACAGGGGAAGTCGGGCGGCTACACCTTC. Protein: CASSFGQGKSGGYTF.

This clonotype was seen many times. The genes are TRBV13 and TRBJ2-5; D gene unclear. The CDR3 extends over 15 amino acids. Germline V lookup: CDR1 PRHDT, CDR2 FYEKMQ (reference sequence). V gave up 5 bases and J gave up 1 base, with 14 bases separating them. In nucleotides, the CDR3 is TGTGCCAGCAGCCCCCCCGGCGAGGCCCAAGAGACCCAGTACTTC. It encodes CASSPPGEAQETQYF.

This clonotype was picked up many times. The V and J genes are TRBV20-1 and TRBJ2-7; D remains ambiguous. The length of the CDR3 is 13 residues. Trimming took off 5 bases at V and 1 base at J, with 12 bases between the two ends. The V gene's germline CDR1 is DFQATT and CDR2 SNEGSKA (reference sequence). In DNA form, the CDR3 reads TGCAGTGCTTCCATAGCAGCGTCCTACGAGCAGTACTTC. Encoded protein: CSASIAASYEQYF.

The table lists this clonotype with a few counts. The rearrangement uses TRBV6-5 and TRBJ2-7; 7 nucleotides line up with TRBD2. J lost 12 bases, V lost 4 bases, and 15 bases had no gene match. This CDR3 spans 14 amino acids. Germline CDR1 MNHEY, CDR2 SVGAGI. The chain's CDR3 is CASSLDLAAIFRYF. For the CDR3, the DNA is TGTGCCAGCAGTTTAGATCTAGCGGCTATTTTTCGGTACTTC.